This T cell receptor beta chain was observed in a study of cytomegalovirus exposure and HLA in healthy donors. This CDR3 has 14 residues. The V and J ends lost 2 bases and 8 bases respectively, with 15 bases between them. Germline V gene lookup returns CDR1 MDHEN and CDR2 SYDVKM. The data were produced by immunoSEQ multiplex PCR, yet TCRdb's version contains in-frame clones alone and is incomplete. This sample has roughly 56,000 clones, with about 94% found just once. Sequencing was performed on PBMCs. The receptor was derived from a man aged 18-30 years in good health and CMV-seronegative. The chain carries TRBV28 and TRBJ1-1; weak D call: TRBD1 (6 bases). The CDR3, as DNA: TGTGCCAGCAGTTTACCCTCTACGCAGGGGGAAGCTTTCTTT. The encoded protein is CASSLPSTQGEAFF.